This passage covers 32 T cell receptor beta chains from one sample sequenced in a study of human T cells and chemical hapten exposure. Time point given: patch test 1, 2 weeks after DPC sensitization. Indicated treatment: therapeutic diphenylcyclopropenone sensitization with weekly scalp DPC. Each CDR3 protein gets one entry after TCRdb re-called the RACE reads with MiXCR. The sample consists of around 120,000 distinct CDR3 sequences, 12% of them appearing once. The sequenced sample was whole blood, obtained in connection with sensitization to the hapten diphenylcyclopropenone (DPC). The receptors derive from a woman in her fifties or sixties with alopecia areata. Some clones in this sample may be carry-over from other donors' samples.

This clonotype showed up many times. CDR3 DNA: TGTGCCAGCAGTTACGCCCTAGCGGGAGGGCCAGATACGCAGTATTTT. Protein: CASSYALAGGPDTQYF. The chain recombines TRBV6-5 with TRBJ2-3; 12 bases are shared with TRBD2. Germline V gives CDR1 MNHEY, CDR2 SVGAGI. This CDR3 contains 16 residues. V was clipped by 2 bases and J by 4 bases; unmatched bases: 4.

J is TRBJ2-3 and V is TRBV6-6, with D possibly being TRBD2 (5 bases). Germline V lookup: CDR1 MNHNY, CDR2 SVGAGI (reference sequence). The CDR3 spans 16 residues. The V end was cut by 7 bases, the J end by 5 bases, with 22 bases between. The CDR3 reads CASTTQSGAREDTQYF. CDR3 coding DNA: TGTGCCAGCACTACACAGAGCGGTGCCCGGGAAGATACGCAGTATTTT.

This clonotype was found many times. This rearrangement joins TRBV5-1 to TRBJ1-2; D not resolved. V lost 3 bases, J lost 3 bases, and 12 bases lay in between. The CDR3 sequence is 14 residues long. Germline CDR1 SGHRS, CDR2 YFSETQ. Written as DNA, the CDR3 is TGCGCCAGCAGCTCCTTGGGCCTCGACTATGGCTACACCTTC. Its translation: CASSSLGLDYGYTF.

The chain uses TRBV4-1 and TRBJ1-1, with a weak D call TRBD1 (5 bases). The CDR3 runs 15 residues. Germline V gives CDR1 MGHRA, CDR2 YSYEKL. V was clipped by 3 bases and J by 4 bases, with 15 bases between them. The CDR3 loop reads CASSHGQGEFTEAFF. For the CDR3, the DNA is TGCGCCAGCAGCCACGGACAAGGGGAATTCACTGAAGCTTTCTTT.

This chain uses TRBV14 with TRBJ2-1; no clear D gene. The CDR3 is 12 amino acids. Germline V gives CDR1 SGHDN, CDR2 FVKESK. The V end was cut by 6 bases, the J end by 3 bases, with 6 bases between. The DNA of the CDR3 is TGTGCCAGCAGTAGCCTCTACAATGAGCAGTTCTTC. Amino acids: CASSSLYNEQFF.

This clonotype was recorded at least ten times. J is TRBJ1-5 and V is TRBV28; TRBD1 matches 9 bases. The CDR3 extends over 15 amino acids. Looked up from germline, CDR1 is MDHEN and CDR2 is SYDVKM. After removal of 5 bases from V and 4 bases from J, the junction contained 6 bases not matched to a gene. The CDR3 loop reads CASSLLTGGNQPQHF. DNA of the CDR3: TGTGCCAGCAGTCTGTTGACAGGGGGGAATCAGCCCCAGCATTTT.

The chain links TRBV24-1 to TRBJ1-5, with TRBD1 as a possible D gene (6 bases). Trimming took off 6 bases at V and 7 bases at J, with 15 bases between the two ends. Per the germline V gene, CDR1 is KGHDR and CDR2 is SFDVKD. The length of the CDR3 is 14 residues. The CDR3 loop is CATSQGQAGQPQHF. The CDR3 bases are TGTGCCACCAGTCAGGGGCAGGCAGGCCAGCCCCAGCATTTT.

This clonotype was counted at least ten times. The V gene is TRBV5-1, the J gene TRBJ1-6; D unclear. The CDR3 runs to 13 residues. Trimming took off 2 bases at V and 7 bases at J, with 7 bases between the two ends. The germline gives CDR1 SGHRS, CDR2 YFSETQ. CDR3 loop: CASSFELNSPLHF. As DNA, the CDR3 is TGCGCCAGCAGCTTTGAACTCAATTCACCCCTCCACTTT. The variable domain in full, completed from reference TRBV5-1 and TRBJ1-6, reads KAGVTQTPRYLIKTRGQQVTLSCSPISGHRSVSWYQQTPGQGLQFLFEYFSETQRNKGNFPGRFSGRQFSNSRSEMNVSTLELGDSALYLCASSFELNSPLHFGNGTRLTVT.

This clonotype was seen a few times. This rearrangement joins TRBV24-1 to TRBJ2-3; D may correspond to TRBD1 or TRBD2 (5 bases each). Germline CDR1 is KGHDR and CDR2 is SFDVKD. The V end lost 3 bases, the J end lost 2 bases, and 14 bases lay between the germline ends. The CDR3 length is 16 residues. As DNA, the CDR3 is TGTGCCACCAGTGATCGACTCGGGGACGTCACAGATACGCAGTATTTT. Residues: CATSDRLGDVTDTQYF.

This clonotype came up many times. The chain employs TRBV10-3 and TRBJ1-2; 10 bases map to TRBD1. V shed 4 bases and J 7 bases; nucleotides not matched to a gene: 3. CDR1 and CDR2 from the germline V gene are ENHRY and SYGVKD. CDR3 length: 13 residues. CDR3 amino acids: CAISGQGAGGYTF. CDR3 in DNA: TGTGCCATCAGTGGACAGGGGGCAGGTGGCTACACCTTC.

The CDR3 region is CASSAGKYEQYF. The DNA for the CDR3 is TGCGCCAGCAGCGCCGGTAAATACGAGCAGTACTTC. The rearrangement links TRBV10-2 to TRBJ2-7, with D uncertain. Trimming left V 6 bases short and J 4 bases short, with 10 bases between. The CDR3 spans 12 residues. Germline CDR1 and CDR2: WSHSY and SAAADI.

This clonotype appeared many times. The chain recombines TRBV10-2 with TRBJ2-1, with TRBD1 as a possible D gene (6 bases). The CDR3 runs to 12 residues. Trimming took off 4 bases at V and 7 bases at J, with 8 bases between the two ends. Per germline, CDR1 WSHSY and CDR2 SAAADI. CDR3 DNA: TGCGCCAGCAGTGCACAGGGTAATGAGCAGTTCTTC. Translating it yields CASSAQGNEQFF.

There are many counts of this clonotype. The chain employs TRBV18 and TRBJ1-2, with 8 bases lining up with TRBD1. From germline, CDR1 is KGHSH and CDR2 LQKENI. The length of the CDR3 is 14 residues. The ends lost 4 bases at V and 7 bases at J; junction bases unmatched: 8. CDR3 coding DNA: TGTGCCAGCTCACACGACCAGACAGGGGCTGGCTACACCTTC. Its protein is CASSHDQTGAGYTF.

This clonotype was seen more than once but under ten times. The chain has TRBV6-4 and TRBJ2-6; D gene unclear. CDR1 and CDR2 from the germline V gene are MRHNA and SNTAGT. The V end lost 2 bases, the J end lost 2 bases, and 4 bases lay between the germline ends. The CDR3 spans 14 residues. The CDR3 region has the DNA TGTGCCAGCAGTGACGTGGCTGGGGCCAACGTCCTGACTTTC. It specifies CASSDVAGANVLTF.

The CDR3 nucleotides are TGTGCCAGCAGTCAGACTAGCGTCACCTACGAGCAGTACTTC. Translating it yields CASSQTSVTYEQYF. The chain is built from TRBV28 and TRBJ2-7; TRBD2 matches at 8 bases. The germline V gene encodes CDR1 MDHEN and CDR2 SYDVKM. J gave up 2 bases and V 5 bases, and 5 bases lay outside the gene matches. The CDR3 has 14 amino acids.

This clonotype came up many times. The chain has TRBV3-1 and TRBJ2-7, with D unresolved. The CDR3 is 11 amino acids. V shed 0 bases and J shed 3 bases, with 0 bases lying between them. The germline CDR1 and CDR2 sequences are LGHDT and YNNKEL (reference sequence). The CDR3 bases are TGTGCCAGCAGCCAAGACTACGAGCAGTACTTC. Its translation is CASSQDYEQYF.

This clonotype was seen only a few times. The chain has TRBV3-1 and TRBJ2-2, with a weak D call TRBD2 (5 bases). This CDR3 region has 14 residues. V was trimmed by 11 bases and J by 2 bases, leaving 15 bases between them. Looked up from germline, CDR1 is LGHDT and CDR2 is YNNKEL (reference sequence). The CDR3 bases are TGTGCCCCCTACCGGGGTCCTAACACCGGGGAGCTGTTTTTT. Its protein is CAPYRGPNTGELFF.

The V gene is TRBV12-3 or TRBV12-4, the J gene TRBJ1-4, with 10 nucleotides matching TRBD1. There are 15 residues in the CDR3. V gave up 5 bases and J gave up 6 bases; unmatched junction bases: 6. CDR3 amino acids: CASSPWTGGDEKLFF. The CDR3 nucleotides are TGTGCCAGCAGTCCGTGGACAGGGGGAGATGAAAAACTGTTTTTT.

The CDR3: CASSGGNTIYF. For the CDR3, the DNA is TGTGCCAGCTCCGGGGGAAACACCATATATTTT. The chain recombines TRBV18 with TRBJ1-3, with unresolved D. The CDR3 totals 11 residues. Germline V gene data show CDR1 as KGHSH and CDR2 as LQKENI. The V and J ends lost 6 bases and 4 bases respectively, with 4 bases between them.

This clonotype was seen ten or more times. The chain is built from TRBV7-9 and TRBJ2-2; TRBD1 matches at 10 bases. The CDR3 loop spans 17 amino acids. Germline V gene sequence: CDR1 SEHNR, CDR2 FQNEAQ (reference sequence). V shed 2 bases and J 5 bases; nucleotides not matched to a gene: 8. In DNA form, the CDR3 reads TGTGCCAGCAGCTTATCGGGACAGGGGACCCTGACCGGGGAGCTGTTTTTT. The encoded protein is CASSLSGQGTLTGELFF.

This clonotype was observed many times. The V and J genes are TRBV28 and TRBJ1-5; D unresolved. Looked up from germline, CDR1 is MDHEN and CDR2 is SYDVKM. This CDR3 comprises 9 residues. V lost 8 bases to trimming and J lost 7 bases, with 3 bases between them. CDR3 nucleotides: TGTGCCAGCGGACAGCCCCAGCATTTT. The encoded protein is CASGQPQHF.

In this sample, this clonotype turned up a few times. The chain uses TRBV28 and TRBJ2-7, with a weak D call TRBD1 (6 bases). Trimming removed 7 bases at V and 3 bases at J, with 7 bases between. Germline CDR1 is MDHEN and CDR2 is SYDVKM. This CDR3 is 11 amino acids long. The CDR3, as DNA: TGTGCCAGCAAGGGGGACTACGAGCAGTACTTC. Encoded protein: CASKGDYEQYF.

The V and J genes are TRBV28 and TRBJ2-6; either TRBD1 or TRBD2 may supply D (5 bases each). V was cut by 6 bases and J by 0 bases, with 15 bases left in between. The germline gives CDR1 MDHEN, CDR2 SYDVKM. This CDR3 is 17 amino acids long. This CDR3 reads CASRGTDSRSGANVLTF. As DNA, the CDR3 is TGTGCCAGCAGAGGGACCGACTCACGCTCTGGGGCCAACGTCCTGACTTTC. Together with reference TRBV28 and TRBJ2-6, the CDR3 gives the full variable domain: DVKVTQSSRYLVKRTGEKVFLECVQDMDHENMFWYRQDPGLGLRLIYFSYDVKMKEKGDIPEGYSVSREKKERFSLILESASTNQTSMYLCASRGTDSRSGANVLTFGAGSRLTVL.

The V gene is TRBV7-9, the J gene TRBJ1-6; D uncertain. The CDR3 is 13 amino acids. Looked up from germline, CDR1 is SEHNR and CDR2 is FQNEAQ (reference sequence). Trimming stripped 1 base from V and 7 bases from J, with 5 bases between. CDR3 loop: CASSLDNNSPLHF. The CDR3 bases are TGTGCCAGCAGCTTAGACAACAATTCACCCCTCCACTTT.

This clonotype has just a few counts. The chain employs TRBV27 and TRBJ2-3; D might be TRBD1 (5 bases). The CDR3 is 16 residues long. Trimming cost V 3 bases and J 1 base, with 14 bases left between them. CDR1 is MNHEY and CDR2 is SMNVEV in the germline V gene (reference sequence). CDR3 amino acids: CASSFRGLSRTDTQYF. The CDR3 region has the DNA TGTGCCAGCAGTTTTAGGGGCCTTTCCCGCACAGATACGCAGTATTTT.

This clonotype appeared a few times. The chain joins TRBV6-6 to TRBJ1-1; D is possibly TRBD1 (5 bases). The CDR3 has 15 residues. Germline V gene sequence: CDR1 MNHNY, CDR2 SVGAGI (reference sequence). V was shortened by 2 bases and J by 4 bases, with 14 bases between the two germline ends. The DNA of the CDR3 is TGTGCCAGCAGTTACCCACCCAGGGATAGCACTGAAGCTTTCTTT. Protein: CASSYPPRDSTEAFF.

This clonotype was counted between two and nine times. V usage is TRBV12-3 or TRBV12-4 and J usage is TRBJ1-2, with 7 bases matching TRBD1. This CDR3 region has 14 residues. V shed 8 bases and J 5 bases; nucleotides not matched to a gene: 11. This CDR3 reads CASSMGGGAYGYTF. Here the CDR3 DNA reads TGTGCCAGCTCTATGGGAGGGGGCGCATATGGCTACACCTTC.

The gene calls are TRBV12-3 or TRBV12-4 and TRBJ1-1, with 7 bases aligning to TRBD1. This CDR3 spans 12 amino acids. The junction had 5 bases not matched to a gene; V was cut back by 8 bases and J by 5 bases. CDR3 protein: CASLVTGTEAFF. CDR3 coding DNA: TGTGCCAGCCTCGTGACAGGGACTGAAGCTTTCTTT.

This clonotype was observed many times. This chain links TRBV29-1 with TRBJ2-7, with unresolved D. The V end was cut by 0 bases, the J end by 5 bases, with 11 bases between. The germline CDR1 and CDR2 sequences are SQVTM and ANQGSEA. There are 13 residues in the CDR3. In DNA form, the CDR3 reads TGCAGCGTTGAAGAGAACGGTTTCGACGAGCAGTACTTC. Protein sequence: CSVEENGFDEQYF.

The sample holds a few counts of this clonotype. The rearrangement links TRBV29-1 to TRBJ2-7; possible D gene TRBD1, 5 bases. The CDR3 runs 10 residues. Germline-derived CDR1 and CDR2 are SQVTM and ANQGSEA. CDR3 sequence (DNA): TGCAGTGGACAAGACCACGAGCAGTACTTC. Protein sequence: CSGQDHEQYF.

The CDR3 DNA reads as TGTGCCAGCTCACCCGACCGGGGGCAAAGCTCCTACGAGCAGTACTTC. This sequence encodes CASSPDRGQSSYEQYF. The rearrangement uses TRBV18 and TRBJ2-7; TRBD1 or TRBD2 may be the D gene (6 bases each). The CDR3 sequence is 16 residues long. Germline CDR1 and CDR2: KGHSH and LQKENI. V was cut by 3 bases and J by 0 bases, with 15 bases left in between.

The gene calls are TRBV12-3 or TRBV12-4 and TRBJ1-5, with D unclear. Trimming shortened V by 2 bases and J by 5 bases, and 7 bases separated the two germline ends. CDR3 size: 13 residues. CDR3 region: CASSLNPDQPQHF. CDR3 coding DNA: TGTGCCAGCAGTTTAAACCCTGATCAGCCCCAGCATTTT.